This TCR beta chain emerged from a study of CD8 T cells in ankylosing spondylitis. Study-wide results and limits: Previously reported in reactive arthritis synovial fluid and blood were some of the motif variants. The clones that were linked to disease were reported to be significantly enriched in matched synovial fluid samples from ankylosing spondylitis patients.

The CDR3 sequence is 14 residues long. The germline V and J ends were trimmed by 5 bases and 8 bases, with 15 bases remaining between them. This clonotype has ten or more counts. Its antigen remains unknown. Making use of molecular barcodes, quantitative 5'-RACE generated TCR beta libraries. TCRdb reanalysed the 5' RACE reads using MiXCR and keeps one entry per CDR3 protein. The sample has roughly 250,000 distinct CDR3 sequences, 8% to 11% seen once; the top ten hold about 2.8%. This sequence joins TRBV12-3 or TRBV12-4 and TRBJ2-2; the D gene is possibly TRBD2 (6 bases). This receptor was taken from a male donor with ankylosing spondylitis or in good health (not recorded which). Material for sequencing was blood, either unsorted or a sorted T cell fraction (not recorded which). CDR3 bases: TGTGCCAGCAGTCCCCTCGGGGGATCAGGGGAGCTGTTTTTT. It encodes CASSPLGGSGELFF.